This T cell receptor (beta chain) was recorded in a study of blood T cell repertoires in COVID-19 (dated by TCRdb to the early 2020s). Context from the whole study: The collaborator samples originated in the United States, Italy and Spain and spanned the acute and convalescent phases of COVID-19. The material from the prospective study consisted of cDNA or gDNA derived from T cells, B-cell-depleted T cells, or PBMCs. Deeply sampled blood TCRbeta repertoires from subjects exposed to, actively infected with, or recovered from COVID-19 were included in the dataset. The repertoires were released in a freely available public database meant as a resource for research on the immune response to SARS-CoV-2. Samples were obtained from the ongoing ImmuneRACE study (first 160 participants) and from over 1,000 subjects provided by 6 global collaborators. The sample metadata nearly always contained a de-identified subject ID, COVID-19 status, age in years and sex. Where HLA class I and class II types were available, the types were taken from metadata supplied by the sample provider, not from assay-based typing.

In the prospective study, participants were roughly 18 to 90 years old, resided in about two dozen geographic areas of the United States, and were enrolled through a virtual design. To assign participants to cohorts, the prospective study relied on clinical history that participants themselves reported in a screening survey and a study questionnaire. Recovered participants in ImmuneRACE Cohort 3 were defined as having two consecutive negative NP/OP PCR tests, clearance from a healthcare professional, or resolution of symptoms. Each participant in the prospective study had whole blood, serum and a nasopharyngeal or oropharyngeal swab collected by mobile phlebotomists. Participants in the prospective study had the option to provide additional blood draws and questionnaires over an approximately 2-month period. Blood samples from the prospective study were shipped frozen or at room temperature prior to DNA extraction.

TCRbeta CDR3 regions were amplified from genomic DNA by means of the immunoSEQ Assay, a bias-controlled multiplex PCR. The authors processed their data as follows. Nucleated cell counts per sample were estimated from amplification of reference gene primers within the assay. Sequence reads were collapsed and filtered to measure the absolute abundance of every unique TCRbeta CDR3 rearrangement. Productive Simpson clonality was computed per sample as the square root of Simpson's diversity index over productive rearrangements. TCRdb obtained this table from immuneACCESS and retained in-frame rearrangements with V and J assigned. These tables miss some clones; where compared with another copy, unresolved V genes account for less than half of the shortfall, and the remainder is unexplained. V and J calls and clone size come straight from that table; D and trimming were deduced from the DNA. For this sample there are about 170,000 clones; approximately 82% appear just once. The ten largest clonotypes hold around 4.3% of the sample.

The paper's findings and limits, for the study overall: The quantity of clinical and demographic metadata differed by source and by participant and was supplied without curation.

Comment on this clone: Its recognized antigen is unknown. Base qualities were left out, and no much larger clone turns up one base away.

From the cysteine up to the phenylalanine, the CDR3 has a length of 14 residues. Left in the record is the CDR3 DNA by itself, 42 bases read in frame from the first base. Between the V and J ends, shortened by 5 bases and 1 base respectively, the junction contains 11 bases. CDR1 is given as SGHVS and CDR2 as FQNEAQ, both from the germline V gene. The sequenced material came from PBMCs or T cells enriched from blood (not recorded which). This TCR derives from a woman in her forties or fifties who had recovered from COVID-19. The rearranged segments are TRBV7-8 and TRBJ1-1, and the D gene may be TRBD1, 5 bases matching. The CDR3 protein sequence reads: CASSHWGGNTEAFF. The sequenced DNA: TGTGCCAGCAGCCATTGGGGGGGGAACACTGAAGCTTTCTTT.